This T cell receptor (beta chain) is from a study of blood T cell repertoires in COVID-19. About the research overall: The United States, Italy and Spain supplied acute and convalescent COVID-19 samples. Nucleic acid was either cDNA or gDNA, and it came from T cells, B-cell-depleted T cells, or PBMCs.

Repertoires were generated with immunoSEQ multiplex PCR, while TCRdb's copy carries only in-frame clones and drops some. The repertoire holds approximately 490,000 clones, with 87% as singletons. Participant-reported clinical history was the basis for cohort assignment. J was trimmed by 5 bases and V by 6 bases; bases with no gene match: 1. The CDR3 runs to 11 residues. Germline CDR1 reads SQVTM; CDR2 reads ANQGSEA. This chain joins TRBV29-1 and TRBJ1-2; TRBD1 matches 9 bases. The clonotype was recovered from a woman younger than 30 who had recovered from COVID-19. The source material was PBMCs or T cells enriched from blood (not recorded which). This chain's CDR3 is CSVTGGYGYTF. The CDR3 DNA sequence: TGCAGCGTGACAGGGGGATATGGCTACACCTTC.